This TCR beta chain was documented in a study of shared clonotypes between healthy human individuals. Study at large: The plates for each donor numbered three CD4 naive, three CD4 memory, two CD8 naive and one CD8 memory.

The data were produced by immunoSEQ multiplex PCR, yet TCRdb's version contains in-frame clones alone and is incomplete. The data show about 1.5 million clones, 98% seen once. Sample: naive CD4+ T cells sorted from blood. Stated subset: CD45RA+ positively selected. The receptor's source is a man between 25 and 39 years old in good health.

CDR3 loop: CASSHSPGTGLLAGNTIYF. Here the CDR3 DNA reads TGTGCCAGCAGTCATAGCCCCGGGACAGGGCTCCTCGCTGGAAACACCATATATTTT. The chain recombines TRBV27 with TRBJ1-3, with 9 positions matching TRBD1. J was trimmed by 2 bases and V by 5 bases; bases with no gene match: 16. Germline values: CDR1 MNHEY, CDR2 SMNVEV (reference sequence). The CDR3 is made up of 19 amino acids.